This TCR beta chain appears in the sequencing data of a study of response to subunit inactivated influenza vaccine. This clonotype was seen many times. What it binds is not known. The study's findings and limits: The authors suggested that every seasonal influenza vaccination recruits few new T cells.

Germline V gene sequence: CDR1 PRHDT, CDR2 FYEKMQ (reference sequence). The ends were cut back, 5 bases at V and 0 bases at J, with 16 bases in the middle. This CDR3 is 16 amino acids long. TCRdb processed the RT-PCR reads anew with MiXCR; each CDR3 protein has one entry. Here the sample spans around 170,000 distinct CDR3 sequences, about 11% being singletons. This specimen was CD8+ T cells sorted from PBMCs, taken less than 30 months after vaccination. The sequence was obtained from a man aged 45 to 70 who received an inactivated influenza vaccine. The V gene is TRBV13, the J gene TRBJ2-5; tentative D call: TRBD2 (6 bases). The CDR3 loop is CASSQRNRDYQETQYF. The CDR3 nucleotides read TGTGCCAGCAGCCAAAGAAACCGGGACTACCAAGAGACCCAGTACTTC.